This T cell receptor beta chain stems from a study of T-cell memory formation after mild COVID-19 (dated by TCRdb to the early 2020s). As for the study more broadly: TCR sequence clusters from the two donors were found to be largely donor specific. In a couple of donors, T-cell clones that expanded and contracted after mild COVID-19 were tracked by sequencing TCRalpha and TCRbeta repertoires over time. The cohort comprised two young, previously healthy adult volunteers, one female and one male. Overall study results and their limits: Some responding clones were detected in pre-infection memory, which suggested that pre-existing cross-reactive memory T cells had joined the SARS-CoV-2 response. From day 15 to 85, contracting clones showed balanced CD4/CD8 phenotypes, whereas a second wave of clones that expanded from day 15 to 37 leaned towards CD4+. Whether the second-wave clones peaking on day 37 were SARS-CoV-2 specific was not confirmed. The study covered only a couple of mild cases, and larger cohorts including severe cases with pre-infection samples were considered necessary. Contracting CD4+ clones were located mainly in the CM and EM memory subsets, whereas CD8+ clones were found to be enriched in EMRA.

Ficoll-Paque density gradient centrifugation was used to isolate PBMCs. This clonotype was counted between two and nine times. Its antigen has not been determined. No base quality values were provided; no much bigger clone lies one nucleotide off. These reads were obtained on an Illumina NovaSeq 6000. cDNA libraries for TCRalpha and TCRbeta were prepared by 5'RACE using constant-segment primers, with sample barcodes and unique molecular identifiers added. Trizol reagent was used to extract RNA from every sample. Amplification of the libraries took two PCR steps, and the second step added a second sample barcode plus Illumina TruSeq adapters. Sequencing of libraries was performed on an Illumina NovaSeq with 2 x 150 bp paired-end reads. Per the original workflow: The reads were demultiplexed and collapsed into UMI-guided consensus sequences using migec v1.2.7. Using mixcr v2.1.11, the UMI consensuses were aligned to TRA and TRB V and J templates and assembled into clonotypes. A clonotype was counted as expanded or contracted only if both edgeR and NoisET called the change significant, with noise models trained on biological replicates. For edgeR calls, the thresholds were a false discovery rate-adjusted p below 0.01 and a log2 fold-change of 1. As an exploratory analysis of dynamics, PCA with hierarchical clustering was applied to max-normalized trajectories of the 1000 most abundant clonotypes. Separately sequenced CD4+ and CD8+ repertoires were used to assign a CD4 or CD8 phenotype to each responding clone. The public reads were run again by TCRdb, first through fastp at Q25 and then through MiXCR, and only productive beta chains were kept. Rows matching on CDR3 protein sequence are summarized as one entry with the most common DNA and genes. TCRdb's processing, not the authors', yielded these V and J calls. Within this sample are 75,000 to 90,000 distinct CDR3 sequences, with 11% to 15% of them counted one time only. The top ten constitute 30% to 35% of the sample.

V is cut back by 5 bases and J by 0 bases, with 12 bases in the junction unmatched. CDR1 and CDR2, looked up from the germline V gene (reference sequence), are LGHDT and YNNKEL. The CDR3 runs 17 amino acids, cysteine and phenylalanine included. Only the CDR3 region is kept as DNA, spanning 51 bases read in frame from base 1. Sequenced input: PBMCs or a T cell subset sorted from them (not recorded which). This TCR derives from an adult woman who had mild COVID-19 (a few samples of this study predate the infection). The sample titles of this study are shuffled in the database, so cell type and time point are left out; the donor was told from shared clones. The sequence links TRBV3-1 to TRBJ2-7, and TRBD2 matches 8 of the central bases. The CDR3 corresponds to CASSDKLFSGVSYEQYF. The DNA sequence is TGTGCCAGCAGCGACAAACTTTTTAGCGGGGTCTCCTACGAGCAGTACTTC.